The 15 T cell receptor beta chains reported below all come from one sample, sequenced in a study of CD8+ T cells in alopecia areata. Extracted from the samples, RNA was reverse transcribed into cDNA to serve as the sequencing template. Repertoires were generated with immunoSEQ multiplex PCR, while TCRdb's copy carries only in-frame clones and drops some. The repertoire holds approximately 180,000 clones, with about 63% as singletons. The input for sequencing was CD4+ T cells sorted from blood, taken at week 0. The receptors were sampled from a human donor with alopecia areata.

The chain uses TRBV7-2 and TRBJ1-2; 7 bases agree with TRBD1. The CDR3 consists of 15 residues. The germline CDR1 and CDR2 sequences are SGHTA and FQGNSA. The ends lost 3 bases at V and 8 bases at J; junction bases unmatched: 12. This CDR3 reads CASSLTHRGAGGYTF. CDR3 DNA: TGTGCCAGCAGCTTGACCCACAGGGGTGCGGGGGGCTACACCTTC. Supplemented by reference TRBV7-2 and TRBJ1-2, the full variable domain reads GAGVSQSPSNKVTEKGKDVELRCDPISGHTALYWYRQSLGQGLEFLIYFQGNSAPDKSGLPSDRFSAERTGGSVSTLTIQRTQQEDSAVYLCASSLTHRGAGGYTFGSGTRLTVV.

The genes are TRBV25-1 and TRBJ1-4, with D possibly matching TRBD1 (6 bases). The CDR3 spans 14 residues. CDR1 is MGHDK, CDR2 SYGVNS, per germline. The germline V and J ends were trimmed by 8 bases and 7 bases, with 17 bases remaining between them. The CDR3 loop reads CASGIGGLGEKLFF. CDR3 in DNA: TGTGCCAGCGGTATAGGGGGGCTCGGTGAAAAACTGTTTTTT. The whole variable domain, filled in from reference TRBV25-1 and TRBJ1-4, reads EADIYQTPRYLVIGTGKKITLECSQTMGHDKMYWYQQDPGMELHLIHYSYGVNSTEKGDLSSESTVSRIRTEHFPLTLESARPSHTSQYLCASGIGGLGEKLFFGSGTQLSVL.

This chain's CDR3 is CASSPVRGIEETQYF. CDR3 nucleotides: TGCGCCAGCAGCCCTGTCCGCGGCATCGAAGAGACCCAGTACTTC. The chain links TRBV4-1 to TRBJ2-5; D ambiguous. CDR3 length: 15 amino acids. With 4 bases removed from V and 3 bases from J, the gap between germline ends came to 15 bases. CDR1 is MGHRA and CDR2 is YSYEKL in the germline V gene.

The count of this clone is one. This chain links TRBV29-1 with TRBJ2-3; the D gene is possibly TRBD1 (5 bases). The CDR3 has 14 amino acids. V lost 4 bases, J lost 2 bases, and 13 bases lay in between. Looked up from germline, CDR1 is SQVTM and CDR2 is ANQGSEA. The CDR3 region is CSVAALGHTDTQYF. The DNA for the CDR3 is TGCAGCGTTGCTGCCCTAGGACACACAGATACGCAGTATTTT.

This chain joins TRBV2 and TRBJ2-5; no definite D call. The CDR3 covers 12 residues. CDR1 and CDR2 from the germline V gene are SNHLY and FYNNEI. Deletions cut 6 bases from V and 5 bases from J, with 10 bases between. CDR3 coding DNA: TGTGCCAGCAGGATGGAGACGGAGACCCAGTACTTC. This translates into CASRMETETQYF.

DNA for the CDR3: TGTGCCTGGATCCGGGGAGGACGTGATTCACCCCTCCACTTT. Translating gives CAWIRGGRDSPLHF. The chain joins TRBV30 to TRBJ1-6; D ambiguous. The CDR3 totals 14 residues. V shed 4 bases and J shed 8 bases, with 15 bases lying between them. CDR1 is GTSNPN, CDR2 SVGIG, per germline (reference sequence).

The chain is built from TRBV18 and TRBJ2-7; TRBD1 or TRBD2 may be the D gene (5 bases each). Trimming took 1 base from V and 2 from J, leaving 9 bases between them. The V gene's germline CDR1 is KGHSH and CDR2 LQKENI. This CDR3 spans 14 amino acids. The CDR3 DNA reads as TGTGCCAGCTCACCACGGGACCCGCCCTACGAGCAGTACTTC. Translation: CASSPRDPPYEQYF.

The gene calls are TRBV4-1 and TRBJ1-5, with TRBD1 identical over 8 bases. Germline-derived CDR1 and CDR2 are MGHRA and YSYEKL. V shed 1 base and J 1 base; nucleotides not matched to a gene: 12. CDR3 size: 19 residues. In nucleotides, the CDR3 is TGCGCCAGCAGCCAAGTTGCACAGGGGGTCGTCAGGAGCAATCAGCCCCAGCATTTT. Translation: CASSQVAQGVVRSNQPQHF.

This clone was counted between two and nine times. The V and J genes are TRBV14 and TRBJ2-3, with 7 bases matching TRBD1. CDR3 size: 15 residues. V lost 2 bases to trimming and J lost 2 bases; unmatched junction nucleotides: 4. CDR1 SGHDN and CDR2 FVKESK come from the germline V gene. The CDR3 region is CASSQLGQVTDTQYF. Here the CDR3 DNA reads TGTGCCAGCAGCCAATTAGGACAGGTCACAGATACGCAGTATTTT.

The V gene is TRBV30, the J gene TRBJ1-1; no clear D gene. V was clipped by 7 bases and J by 4 bases, with 22 bases between them. CDR3 length equals 15 residues. In germline, CDR1 is GTSNPN, CDR2 SVGIG (reference sequence). CDR3 sequence (DNA): TGTGCCTTTTTGACCCCAGGCGACCGGGGCACTGAAGCTTTCTTT. Residues: CAFLTPGDRGTEAFF. The full variable domain, its missing parts supplied by reference TRBV30 and TRBJ1-1, is SQTIHQWPATLVQPVGSPLSLECTVEGTSNPNLYWYRQAAGRGLQLLFYSVGIGQISSEVPQNLSASRPQDRQFILSSKKLLLSDSGFYLCAFLTPGDRGTEAFFGQGTRLTVV.

The chain is built from TRBV30 and TRBJ1-2; 8 bases align to TRBD1. J was trimmed by 3 bases and V by 2 bases; bases with no gene match: 11. The CDR3 loop spans 16 amino acids. CDR1 and CDR2 from the germline V gene are GTSNPN and SVGIG (reference sequence). The CDR3 sequence is CAWSRQLGQGDYGYTF. CDR3 nucleotides: TGTGCCTGGAGTCGACAGCTCGGACAGGGAGACTATGGCTACACCTTC.

The chain uses TRBV5-1 and TRBJ2-7; possible D gene TRBD2, 5 bases. The CDR3 covers 16 residues. Trimming stripped 4 bases from V and 5 bases from J, with 22 bases between. The germline CDR1 and CDR2 sequences are SGHRS and YFSETQ. Here the CDR3 reads CASSLGPTGIKNEQYF. The CDR3 region has the DNA TGCGCCAGCAGCCTGGGCCCCACCGGGATAAAAAACGAGCAGTACTTC.

The gene calls are TRBV29-1 and TRBJ1-1; D remains unclear. Germline CDR1 is SQVTM and CDR2 is ANQGSEA. V was pared by 4 bases and J by 0 bases, with 9 bases between. This CDR3 comprises 13 residues. The CDR3 DNA follows: TGCAGCGTTGTTCAGCGGCTGAACACTGAAGCTTTCTTT. This gives the protein CSVVQRLNTEAFF.

The rearrangement uses TRBV4-1 and TRBJ1-5; D not resolved. This CDR3 contains 16 residues. Looked up from germline, CDR1 is MGHRA and CDR2 is YSYEKL. Trimming shortened V by 1 base and J by 2 bases, and 12 bases separated the two germline ends. This CDR3 reads CASSQGQARGNQPQHF. The CDR3 nucleotides are TGCGCCAGCAGCCAAGGTCAGGCCCGGGGCAATCAGCCCCAGCATTTT.

This clone was detected a few times. The chain carries TRBV29-1 and TRBJ2-7; TRBD1 matches 8 bases. The length of the CDR3 is 12 residues. In germline, CDR1 is SQVTM, CDR2 ANQGSEA. Unmatched junction bases numbered 3, after V lost 6 bases and J lost 2 bases. As DNA, the CDR3 is TGCAGCGTCATGGACAGGGCCTACGAGCAGTACTTC. This gives the protein CSVMDRAYEQYF.